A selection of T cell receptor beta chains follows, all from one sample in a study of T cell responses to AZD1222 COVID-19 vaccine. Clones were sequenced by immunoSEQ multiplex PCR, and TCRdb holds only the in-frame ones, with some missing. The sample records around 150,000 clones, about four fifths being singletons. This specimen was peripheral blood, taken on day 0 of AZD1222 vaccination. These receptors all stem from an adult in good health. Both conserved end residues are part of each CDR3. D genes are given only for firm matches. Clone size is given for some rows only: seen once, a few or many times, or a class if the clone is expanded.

DNA: TGTGCCAGCTCACCCGGCGCAGGGGACACCGGGGAGCTGTTTTTT
CDR3: CASSPGAGDTGELFF
length: 15
D: -
J: TRBJ2-2
V: TRBV18
size: -

DNA: TGTGCCAGCAGCGGAGGGCCTGGGACAGGGCTGTACGAGCAGTACTTC
CDR3: CASSGGPGTGLYEQYF
length: 16
D: TRBD1
J: TRBJ2-7
V: TRBV9
size: -

DNA: TGTGCCAGCAGAATCCACAATGGTCCCTCCTACAATGAGCAGTTCTTC
CDR3: CASRIHNGPSYNEQFF
length: 16
D: -
J: TRBJ2-1
V: TRBV5-8
size: -

DNA: TGTGCCAGTGCCGGGGAGGGAGTCAGCGAGCAGTACTTC
CDR3: CASAGEGVSEQYF
length: 13
D: TRBD2
J: TRBJ2-7
V: TRBV19
size: -

DNA: TGTGCCAGCAGCTTAGAGTACGGACTAGCGGGGATTAGCTCCTACAATGAGCAGTTCTTC
CDR3: CASSLEYGLAGISSYNEQFF
length: 20
D: TRBD2
J: TRBJ2-1
V: TRBV11-3
size: -

DNA: TGCGCCAGCAGCTTGCTTAGCGGGGGGAGAGATACGCAGTATTTT
CDR3: CASSLLSGGRDTQYF
length: 15
D: TRBD2
J: TRBJ2-3
V: TRBV5-1
size: few

DNA: TGTGCCAGCAGCCAAGCCGGGACAGGGACACCCCTCCACTTT
CDR3: CASSQAGTGTPLHF
length: 14
D: TRBD1
J: TRBJ1-6
V: TRBV4-2
size: -

DNA: TGTGCCAGCAGTGGACCGGGACAGGGTCTATCACCCCTCCACTTT
CDR3: CASSGPGQGLSPLHF
length: 15
D: TRBD1
J: TRBJ1-6
V: TRBV2
size: -

DNA: TGTGCCAGCAGCCAAGAAGCGGGGGGGCCAATAAGGACAGATACGCAGTATTTT
CDR3: CASSQEAGGPIRTDTQYF
length: 18
D: TRBD2
J: TRBJ2-3
V: TRBV4-2
size: once

DNA: TGTGCCAGCAGCGTAGGTCCTTCGACAGGGGTGGAATCACCCCTCCACTTT
CDR3: CASSVGPSTGVESPLHF
length: 17
D: TRBD1
J: TRBJ1-6
V: TRBV9
size: -

DNA: TGTGCCAGCAGCGTAGGGAGCAGTAGTAATGAGCAGTTCTTC
CDR3: CASSVGSSSNEQFF
length: 14
D: -
J: TRBJ2-1
V: TRBV9
size: -

DNA: TGCAGTGCTAACAGACAGGGCGAAGCTTTCTTT
CDR3: CSANRQGEAFF
length: 11
D: TRBD1
J: TRBJ1-1
V: TRBV20-1
size: once

DNA: TGTGCCAGCAGCTTGCGGGAGAACTTGAACACTGAAGCTTTCTTT
CDR3: CASSLRENLNTEAFF
length: 15
D: -
J: TRBJ1-1
V: TRBV5-4
size: -

DNA: TGTGCCACCAGTGACCCTTTCCTGACTAGCGGGTACCAAGAGACCCAGTACTTC
CDR3: CATSDPFLTSGYQETQYF
length: 18
D: TRBD2
J: TRBJ2-5
V: TRBV24-1
size: few

DNA: TGTGCCAGCAGCCGCGCCCCGAATGGTAAAGCTTTCTTT
CDR3: CASSRAPNGKAFF
length: 13
D: -
J: TRBJ1-1
V: TRBV28
size: -

DNA: TGTGCCAGCAGTGAAGCGGGTCGGGACAGGGTTAGCAATCAGCCCCAGCATTTT
CDR3: CASSEAGRDRVSNQPQHF
length: 18
D: TRBD1
J: TRBJ1-5
V: TRBV6-1
size: -

DNA: TGTGCCAGCAGCTTATCCCTAGGGGAGCAGTTCTTC
CDR3: CASSLSLGEQFF
length: 12
D: -
J: TRBJ2-1
V: TRBV7-3
size: -